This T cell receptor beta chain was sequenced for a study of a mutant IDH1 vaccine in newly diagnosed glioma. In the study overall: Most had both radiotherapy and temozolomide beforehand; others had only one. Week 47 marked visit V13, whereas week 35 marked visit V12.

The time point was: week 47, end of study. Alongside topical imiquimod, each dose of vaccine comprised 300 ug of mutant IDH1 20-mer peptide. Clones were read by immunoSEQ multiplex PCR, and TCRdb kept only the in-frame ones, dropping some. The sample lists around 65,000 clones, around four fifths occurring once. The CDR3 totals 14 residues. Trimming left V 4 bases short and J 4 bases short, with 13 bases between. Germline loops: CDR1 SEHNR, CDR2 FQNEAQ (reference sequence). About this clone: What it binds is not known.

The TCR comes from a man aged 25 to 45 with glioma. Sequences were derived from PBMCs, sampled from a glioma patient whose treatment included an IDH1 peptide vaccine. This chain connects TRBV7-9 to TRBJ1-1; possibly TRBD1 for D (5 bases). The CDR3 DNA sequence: TGTGCCAGCAGCTCTCACTGGAGGGGCACTGAAGCTTTCTTT. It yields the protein CASSSHWRGTEAFF.